This T cell receptor beta chain was found in a study of blood T cell repertoires in COVID-19 (dated by TCRdb to the early 2020s). Study-level background: The collaborator samples originated in the United States, Italy and Spain and spanned the acute and convalescent phases of COVID-19. The prospective study material was composed of cDNA or gDNA derived from T cells, B-cell-depleted T cells, or PBMCs. The dataset comprised deeply sampled blood TCRbeta repertoires from subjects exposed to, actively infected with, or recovered from COVID-19. The repertoires were made available in a free public database intended to serve as a resource for research on the immune response to SARS-CoV-2. Samples came from the ongoing ImmuneRACE study (first 160 participants) plus 1,254 subjects from 6 global collaborators. Sample metadata almost always included a de-identified subject ID, COVID-19 status, age in years and sex. Where available, HLA class I and class II types were taken from metadata supplied by the sample provider and were not determined by assay-based typing.

With regard to this clone: This receptor's antigen is unknown. The sample holds no much larger clone one base away, and base qualities are not on file.

Deletion took 0 bases off V and 7 bases off J, with a span of 15 bases between the germline ends. The CDR3 numbers 15 residues from cysteine through phenylalanine. Only the CDR3 DNA stays, 45 bases, in frame from base 1. CDR1 KGHSH and CDR2 LQKENI were looked up in the germline V gene. Enrolling through a virtual design, the prospective study's participants ranged in age from roughly 18 to 95 years and lived across roughly 23 United States geographic areas. To assign participants to cohorts, the prospective study relied on clinical history that participants themselves reported in a screening survey and a study questionnaire. ImmuneRACE Cohort 3 recovered participants were defined by two consecutive negative NP/OP PCR tests, healthcare professional clearance, or symptom resolution. Mobile phlebotomists in the prospective study collected whole blood, serum and a nasopharyngeal or oropharyngeal swab from every participant. Participants in the prospective study had the option to provide additional blood draws and questionnaires over a roughly two-month period. Blood samples from the prospective study were shipped frozen or at room temperature prior to DNA extraction.

Results the study describes overall, beyond this receptor: The amount of clinical and demographic metadata varied by source and participant and was provided uncurated.

The immunoSEQ Assay, a bias-controlled multiplex PCR, was used to amplify TCRbeta CDR3 regions from genomic DNA. As for the original processing: Within the assay, amplification of reference gene primers was used to estimate how many nucleated cells each sample contained. To quantify the absolute abundance of each unique TCRbeta CDR3 rearrangement, sequence reads were collapsed and filtered. For each sample, productive Simpson clonality was calculated as the square root of Simpson's diversity index across productive rearrangements. TCRdb obtained this table from immuneACCESS and retained in-frame rearrangements with V and J assigned. These tables miss some clones; where compared with another copy, unresolved V genes account for less than half of the shortfall, and the remainder is unexplained. The V and J calls and clone size come from that table; D and trimming were worked out from the DNA. In this sample the table shows about 170,000 clones, roughly 87% of which occur a single time. Together, the top ten hold about 7% of the sample.

Sequenced: PBMCs or T cells enriched from blood (not recorded which). This sequence uses TRBV18 and TRBJ1-2; the D region possibly corresponds to TRBD1 (5 bases align). The sequence derives from a woman in her forties or fifties who had recovered from COVID-19. CDR3 protein: CASSPPSGGRGGYTF. In nucleotide form, the sequence is TGTGCCAGCTCACCACCATCCGGGGGAAGGGGTGGCTACACCTTC.